This note documents a single T cell receptor beta chain sequence. The data belong to a study of radiotherapy plus CTLA-4 blockade in lung cancer. The data were produced by immunoSEQ multiplex PCR, yet TCRdb's version contains in-frame clones alone and is incomplete. The top ten hold around 3.6% of the sample, which has approximately 98,000 clones, 75% to 85% seen once. Germline V gene lookup returns CDR1 WSHSY and CDR2 SAAADI. Trimming shortened V by 7 bases and J by 3 bases, and 12 bases separated the two germline ends. The CDR3 runs 13 residues. This specimen was peripheral blood, taken from a patient treated with radiotherapy plus ipilimumab. The V gene is TRBV10-2, the J gene TRBJ2-5; TRBD1 might be the D (6 bases). This sequence was found in a human donor with non-small cell lung cancer who had a partial response to radiotherapy plus ipilimumab. The CDR3 coding sequence is TGCGCCAGCATGGTGGGGGCCGAAGAGACCCAGTACTTC. Its translation: CASMVGAEETQYF.